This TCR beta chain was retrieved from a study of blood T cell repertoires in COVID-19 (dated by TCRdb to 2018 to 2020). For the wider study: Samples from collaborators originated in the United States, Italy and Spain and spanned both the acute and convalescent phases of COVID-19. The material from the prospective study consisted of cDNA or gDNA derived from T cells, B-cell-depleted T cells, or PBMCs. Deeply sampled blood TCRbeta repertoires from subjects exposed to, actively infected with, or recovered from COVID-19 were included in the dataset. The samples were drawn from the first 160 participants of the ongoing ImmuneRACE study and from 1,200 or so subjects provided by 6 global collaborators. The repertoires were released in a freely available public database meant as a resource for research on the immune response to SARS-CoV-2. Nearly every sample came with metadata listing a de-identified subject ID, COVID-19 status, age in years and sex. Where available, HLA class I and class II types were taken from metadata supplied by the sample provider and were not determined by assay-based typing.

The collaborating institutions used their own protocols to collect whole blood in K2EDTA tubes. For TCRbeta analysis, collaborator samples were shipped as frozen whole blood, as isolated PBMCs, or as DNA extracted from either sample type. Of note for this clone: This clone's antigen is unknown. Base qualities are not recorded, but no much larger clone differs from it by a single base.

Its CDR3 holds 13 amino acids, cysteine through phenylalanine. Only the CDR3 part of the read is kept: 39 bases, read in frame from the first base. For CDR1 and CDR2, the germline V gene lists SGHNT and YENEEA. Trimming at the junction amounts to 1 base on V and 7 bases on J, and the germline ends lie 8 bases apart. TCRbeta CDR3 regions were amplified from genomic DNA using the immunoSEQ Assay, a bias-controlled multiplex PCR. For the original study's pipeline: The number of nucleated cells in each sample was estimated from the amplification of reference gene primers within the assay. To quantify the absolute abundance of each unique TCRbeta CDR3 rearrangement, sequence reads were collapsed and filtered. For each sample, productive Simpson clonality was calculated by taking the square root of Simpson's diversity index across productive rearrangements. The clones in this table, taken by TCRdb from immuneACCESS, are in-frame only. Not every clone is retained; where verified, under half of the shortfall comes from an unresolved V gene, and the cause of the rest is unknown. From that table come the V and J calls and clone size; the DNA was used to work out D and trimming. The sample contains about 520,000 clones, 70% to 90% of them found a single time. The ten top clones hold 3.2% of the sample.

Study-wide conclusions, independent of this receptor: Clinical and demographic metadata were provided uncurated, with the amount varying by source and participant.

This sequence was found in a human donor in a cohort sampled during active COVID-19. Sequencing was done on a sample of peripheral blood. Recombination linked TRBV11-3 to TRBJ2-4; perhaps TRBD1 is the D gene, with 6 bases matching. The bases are TGTGCCAGCAGCTTAGGGGGGCGGAACATTCAGTACTTC. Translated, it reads CASSLGGRNIQYF.